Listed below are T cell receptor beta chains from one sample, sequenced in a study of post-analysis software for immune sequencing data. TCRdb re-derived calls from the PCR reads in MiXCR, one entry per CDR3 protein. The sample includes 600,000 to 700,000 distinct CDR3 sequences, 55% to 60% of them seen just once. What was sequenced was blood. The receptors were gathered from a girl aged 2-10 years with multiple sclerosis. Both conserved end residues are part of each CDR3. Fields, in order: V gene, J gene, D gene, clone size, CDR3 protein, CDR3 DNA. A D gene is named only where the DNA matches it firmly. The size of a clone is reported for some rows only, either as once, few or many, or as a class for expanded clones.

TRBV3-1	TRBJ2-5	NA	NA	CASSQQGTNPAETQYF	TGTGCCAGCAGCCAACAAGGAACGAACCCAGCGGAGACCCAGTACTTC
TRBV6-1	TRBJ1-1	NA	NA	CASSGRANGEAFF	TGTGCCAGCAGTGGGCGGGCCAACGGGGAGGCTTTCTTT
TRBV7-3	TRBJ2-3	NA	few	CASSLGVASDTQYF	TGTGCCAGCAGCCTGGGAGTAGCGTCAGATACGCAGTATTTT
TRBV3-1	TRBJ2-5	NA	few	CASSQDWGQRYQETQYF	TGTGCCAGCAGCCAAGATTGGGGGCAGCGGTACCAAGAGACCCAGTACTTC
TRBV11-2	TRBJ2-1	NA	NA	CASSLVLVNGQFF	TGTGCCAGCAGCTTAGTACTAGTCAATGGGCAGTTCTTC
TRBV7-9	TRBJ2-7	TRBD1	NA	CASSARDRGYEQYF	TGTGCCAGCAGCGCCCGGGACAGGGGCTACGAGCAGTACTTC
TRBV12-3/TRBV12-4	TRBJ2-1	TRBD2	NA	CASASGTSRHNEQFF	TGTGCCAGTGCTAGCGGGACCTCCAGACACAATGAGCAGTTCTTC
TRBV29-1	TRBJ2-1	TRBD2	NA	CSVDGGGLAAYNEQFF	TGCAGCGTTGATGGTGGCGGGCTAGCGGCTTACAATGAGCAGTTCTTC
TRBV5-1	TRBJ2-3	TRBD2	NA	CASSLGLAGGRFTDTQYF	TGCGCCAGCAGCTTGGGCCTAGCGGGGGGCAGATTCACAGATACGCAGTATTTT
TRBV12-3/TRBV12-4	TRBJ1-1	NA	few	CASQGPVDTEAFF	TGTGCCAGCCAGGGCCCAGTTGACACTGAAGCTTTCTTT
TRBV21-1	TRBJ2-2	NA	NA	CAEKGETQPNTGELFF	TGCGCCGAGAAGGGGGAAACCCAGCCGAACACCGGGGAGCTGTTTTTT
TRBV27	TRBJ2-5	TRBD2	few	CASSLRTSGMETQYF	TGTGCCAGCAGTTTGAGGACTAGCGGGATGGAGACCCAGTACTTC
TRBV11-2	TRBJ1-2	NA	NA	CTSSPVGANYGYTF	TGTACCAGCAGCCCGGTGGGGGCTAACTATGGCTACACCTTC
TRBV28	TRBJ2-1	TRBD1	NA	CASSLRRQGANNEQFF	TGTGCCAGCAGTTTAAGGCGACAGGGGGCCAACAATGAGCAGTTCTTC
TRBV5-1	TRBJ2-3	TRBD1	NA	CASSLRQGVTDTQYF	TGCGCCAGCAGCTTGCGACAGGGGGTCACAGATACGCAGTATTTT
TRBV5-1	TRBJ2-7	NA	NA	CASSLLTESYEQYF	TGCGCCAGCAGCTTACTGACAGAGTCCTACGAGCAGTACTTC
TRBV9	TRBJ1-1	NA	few	CASSPEGRPLNTEAFF	TGTGCCAGCAGCCCCGAGGGACGCCCCCTGAACACTGAAGCTTTCTTT
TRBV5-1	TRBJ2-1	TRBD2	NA	CASSLRLAGGLDEQFF	TGCGCCAGCAGCTTGAGGCTAGCGGGAGGTCTCGATGAGCAGTTCTTC
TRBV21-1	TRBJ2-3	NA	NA	CASSKSGKMGLRTQYF	TGTGCCAGCAGCAAATCGGGAAAGATGGGGCTCCGTACGCAGTATTTT
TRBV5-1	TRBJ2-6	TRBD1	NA	CASSLGRGLSGANVLTF	TGCGCCAGCAGCTTGGGCAGGGGGCTCTCAGGGGCCAACGTCCTGACTTTC
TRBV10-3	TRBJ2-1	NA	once	CAISGGSWNEQFF	TGTGCCATCAGTGGTGGCAGCTGGAATGAGCAGTTCTTC
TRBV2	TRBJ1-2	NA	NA	CASSEQGIYGYTF	TGTGCCAGCAGTGAACAGGGGATCTATGGCTACACCTTC
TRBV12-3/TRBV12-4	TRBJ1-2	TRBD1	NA	CASSSTGQGTYGYTF	TGTGCCAGCAGTTCTACGGGACAGGGGACCTATGGCTACACCTTC
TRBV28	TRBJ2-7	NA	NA	CASSIQGDEQYF	TGTGCCAGCAGTATACAGGGAGACGAGCAGTACTTC
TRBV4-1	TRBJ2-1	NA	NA	CANSRGLSASYNEQFF	TGCGCCAACAGCCGTGGGCTTAGCGCCTCCTACAATGAGCAGTTCTTC
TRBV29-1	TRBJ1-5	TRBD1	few	CSVGGTENQPQHF	TGCAGCGTGGGGGGGACAGAAAATCAGCCCCAGCATTTT
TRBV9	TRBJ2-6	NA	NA	CASSVGGFPSGANVLTF	TGTGCCAGCAGCGTTGGAGGATTTCCCTCTGGGGCCAACGTCCTGACTTTC
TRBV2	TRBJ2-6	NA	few	CASSQGFSGANVLTF	TGTGCCAGCTCTCAGGGTTTTTCTGGGGCCAACGTCCTGACTTTC
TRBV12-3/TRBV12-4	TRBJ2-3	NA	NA	CASSPQGVGTDTQYF	TGTGCCAGCAGTCCACAGGGAGTAGGCACAGATACGCAGTATTTT
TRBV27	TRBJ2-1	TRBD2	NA	CASSPGLAGWSSYNEQFF	TGTGCCAGCAGTCCAGGACTAGCGGGGTGGAGCTCCTACAATGAGCAGTTCTTC
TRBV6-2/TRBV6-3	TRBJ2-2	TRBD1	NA	CASLPWGTGDTGELFF	TGTGCCAGCCTCCCCTGGGGGACAGGGGACACCGGGGAGCTGTTTTTT
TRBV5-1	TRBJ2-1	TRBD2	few	CASSFRLAETYNEQFF	TGCGCCAGCAGCTTTCGACTAGCGGAGACCTACAATGAGCAGTTCTTC
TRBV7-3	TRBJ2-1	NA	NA	CASSQRQSNEQFF	TGTGCCAGCAGCCAGCGACAGAGCAATGAGCAGTTCTTC
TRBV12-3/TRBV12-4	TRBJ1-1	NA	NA	CASSFHRAGRTEAFF	TGTGCCAGCAGTTTTCATAGGGCAGGTCGCACTGAAGCTTTCTTT
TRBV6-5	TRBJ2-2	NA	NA	CASRTMRDTGELLF	TGTGCCAGCAGGACTATGCGGGACACCGGGGAGCTGTTGTTT
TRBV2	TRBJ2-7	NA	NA	CASSDRDEQYF	TGTGCCAGCAGTGATAGGGACGAGCAGTACTTC
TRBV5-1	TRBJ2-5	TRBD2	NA	CASRPTSAQETQYF	TGCGCCAGCAGACCAACTAGCGCCCAAGAGACCCAGTACTTC
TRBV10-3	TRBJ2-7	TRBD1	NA	CAIKRTGGLDEQYF	TGTGCCATCAAAAGGACAGGGGGCCTCGACGAGCAGTACTTC
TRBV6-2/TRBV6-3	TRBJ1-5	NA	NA	CASSYPGRRTDSNQPQHF	TGTGCCAGCAGTTACCCCGGCCGAAGGACCGATAGCAATCAGCCCCAGCATTTT
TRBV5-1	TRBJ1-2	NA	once	CASSLRAQDYGYTF	TGCGCCAGCAGCTTGAGGGCACAGGACTATGGCTACACCTTC
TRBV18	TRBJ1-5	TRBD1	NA	CASSPGQVISNQPQHF	TGTGCCAGCTCGCCCGGACAGGTAATCAGCAATCAGCCCCAGCATTTT
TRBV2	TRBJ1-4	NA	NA	CASSLYSEKLFF	TGTGCCAGCAGTCTGTACAGCGAAAAACTGTTTTTT
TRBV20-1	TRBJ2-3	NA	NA	CSALGLSIASTDTQYF	TGCAGTGCTTTGGGACTGTCTATAGCCAGCACAGATACGCAGTATTTT
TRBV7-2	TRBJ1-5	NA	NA	CASSSGGVDQPQHF	TGTGCCAGCAGCTCGGGGGGGGTGGACCAGCCCCAGCATTTT
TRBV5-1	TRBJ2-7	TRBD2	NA	CASSRAGRESNYEQYF	TGCGCCAGCTCCCGCGCGGGGCGGGAGTCCAATTACGAGCAGTACTTC
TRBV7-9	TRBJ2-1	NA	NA	CASSSPSRTVWDEQFF	TGTGCCAGCAGCTCTCCATCCCGGACTGTGTGGGATGAGCAGTTCTTC
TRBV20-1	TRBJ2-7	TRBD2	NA	CSAAGLAGGQVEQYF	TGCAGTGCCGCGGGACTAGCGGGGGGGCAGGTTGAGCAGTACTTC
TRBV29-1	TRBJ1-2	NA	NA	CSVVQGPHGYTF	TGCAGCGTGGTCCAGGGTCCCCATGGCTACACCTTC
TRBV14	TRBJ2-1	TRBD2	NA	CASSQELAGGPRDEQFF	TGTGCCAGCAGCCAAGAACTAGCGGGAGGGCCAAGGGATGAGCAGTTCTTC
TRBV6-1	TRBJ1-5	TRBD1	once	CASSDPSGQGNQPQHF	TGTGCCAGCAGTGACCCCTCCGGACAGGGCAATCAGCCCCAGCATTTT
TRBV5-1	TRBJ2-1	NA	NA	CASSLVAYNEQFF	TGCGCCAGCAGCTTGGTTGCCTACAATGAGCAGTTCTTC
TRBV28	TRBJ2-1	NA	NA	CASSSRGEQFF	TGTGCCAGCAGTAGCAGGGGTGAGCAGTTCTTC
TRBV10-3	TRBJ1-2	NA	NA	CATQIQGQGFGYTF	TGTGCCACCCAGATCCAGGGGCAAGGGTTTGGCTACACCTTC
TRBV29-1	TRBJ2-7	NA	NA	CSVEGLYEQYF	TGCAGCGTTGAAGGACTGTACGAGCAGTACTTC
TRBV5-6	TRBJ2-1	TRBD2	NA	CASSLGTSKNEQFF	TGTGCCAGCAGCTTGGGGACTAGCAAGAATGAGCAGTTCTTC